Listed below are T cell receptor beta chains from one sample, sequenced in a study of blood T cells in healthy people across ages. Each CDR3 protein is one row after TCRdb ran MiXCR on the 5' RACE reads. The table lists 710,000 or so distinct CDR3 sequences, roughly 20% of them singletons. The sequencing sample was made of blood. These TCRs come from a man between 70 and 80 years old in good health. CDR3s include the opening cysteine and the closing phenylalanine or tryptophan. A D gene is named only where the DNA matches it firmly.

NA,TRBV20-1,TRBJ1-6,CSARVETDLLLNSPLHF
TRBD1,TRBV2,TRBJ1-2,CASKSTGVNYGYTF
NA,TRBV6-5,NA,CASSYSGGQFF
NA,TRBV20-1,TRBJ2-5,CSGEGDETQYF
TRBD1,TRBV29-1,TRBJ1-2,CSESTGGYGYTF
NA,TRBV6-5,NA,CASSPTPGEQFF
NA,TRBV7-8,TRBJ1-5,CASSFGRASNQPQHF
NA,TRBV27,TRBJ1-4,CASSFGRLGEKLFF
TRBD1,TRBV7-9,NA,CASSHKGALSYEQYF
TRBD2,TRBV7-6,TRBJ2-7,CASSFGGGGLYEQYF
TRBD1,TRBV29-1,TRBJ2-1,CSGGQRNEQFF
NA,TRBV27,TRBJ1-5,CASRKGINQPQHF
TRBD1,TRBV4-1,TRBJ1-4,CASSQDFRTGGLATNEKLFF
NA,TRBV12-3/TRBV12-4,NA,CASSFSPGQSSYEQYF
TRBD1,TRBV7-3,TRBJ2-6,CASSLRQGIGIPSGANVLTF
TRBD1,TRBV19,TRBJ2-1,CASSMRTGGNEQFF
TRBD2,TRBV6-5,TRBJ2-1,CASNRDLAGGWFF
NA,TRBV12-3/TRBV12-4,TRBJ2-3,CASSLWLSADTQYF
NA,TRBV5-1,TRBJ1-2,CASSLRTDHYGYTF
NA,TRBV21-1,TRBJ2-1,CASSKVRGLAGDRNEQFF
NA,TRBV3-1,TRBJ2-2,CASSQGLPGAPGELFF
TRBD1,TRBV7-9,TRBJ1-2,CASSLRATGNYGYTF
NA,TRBV25-1,TRBJ1-2,CASSEFGGFMSYTF
NA,TRBV20-1,TRBJ1-2,CSAIRGMENGYTF